The sample holds many counts of the clone carrying this TCR beta chain. Its antigen is not known. This sample is part of a study of response to subunit inactivated influenza vaccine. Via MiXCR, TCRdb re-called the RT-PCR reads, giving one row per CDR3 protein. The sample carries roughly 500,000 distinct CDR3 sequences, approximately 16% recorded once. From germline, CDR1 is SGHTA and CDR2 FQGTGA. This CDR3 has 15 residues. V was pared by 1 base and J by 4 bases, with 13 bases between. Study-wide findings and caveats: Seasonal influenza vaccination, on each occasion, was suggested by the authors to recruit few new T cells.

This chain links TRBV7-3 with TRBJ2-5; D may be TRBD1 (6 bases). This receptor was taken from a man between 45 and 75 years old who received an inactivated influenza vaccine. Specimen: CD4+ T cells sorted from PBMCs, collected around 2 years after vaccination. This CDR3 is CASSLSTGSGETQYF. CDR3 sequence (DNA): TGTGCCAGCAGCTTAAGTACAGGGTCAGGAGAGACCCAGTACTTC.